One and the same sample provided the 29 T cell receptor beta chains below, sequenced in a study of blood T cells in healthy people across ages. PCR was performed a second time for about 7 to 11 cycles using a sample-barcoded 5' primer and a J-beta primer mix. TCRdb processed the 5' RACE reads anew with MiXCR; each CDR3 protein has one entry. Of 590,000 or so distinct CDR3 sequences in the sample, about 30% were seen once. Sequenced input: blood. The receptors derive from a woman of 80 years or more in good health.

For this clonotype: Just one base apart from a much larger clone, this may be a read error. The CDR3 region has the DNA TGTGCCAGCAGCTTGCAACTCTTCAGGGAGACCCAGTACTTC. This codes for CASSLQLFRETQYF. J is TRBJ2-7 and V is TRBV11-1; D not resolved. The J call could be wrong; TRBJ2-5 is a better fit for the DNA end. The CDR3 is made up of 14 amino acids. Per germline, CDR1 SGHAT and CDR2 FQDESV (reference sequence).

A word on this clonotype: Here the CDR3 omits its conserved ending phenylalanine or tryptophan, so a read error is the likely source. V is TRBV7-2 and J is TRBJ2-3; 8 bases map to TRBD2. There are 14 residues in the CDR3. After removal of 10 bases from V and 8 bases from J, the junction contained 14 bases not matched to a gene. Germline V gene lookup returns CDR1 SGHTA and CDR2 FQGNSA. The CDR3 DNA is TGTGCCACGAGAGGGGCTAGCGGGTTTATTACGCAGTATTCT. Translation gives CATRGASGFITQYS.

With regard to this clonotype: This may be a read error: a much more frequent sequence differs by one nucleotide. The chain recombines TRBV6-5 with TRBJ2-5; D is unclear. This CDR3 spans 13 amino acids. CDR1 and CDR2 from the germline V gene are MNHEY and SVGAGI. V lost 2 bases and J lost 11, with 15 bases in between. The CDR3 reads CASSYPPNNEQYF. The DNA for the CDR3 is TGTGCCAGCAGTTACCCCCCGAACAATGAGCAGTACTTC.

This clonotype has a count of ten or more. V is TRBV20-1 and J is TRBJ1-1, with 11 bases that match TRBD1. V lost 6 bases and J lost 3; bases outside the gene matches: 3. Germline loops: CDR1 DFQATT, CDR2 SNEGSKA (reference sequence). The CDR3 is made up of 13 amino acids. This CDR3 reads CSAGQGAHTEAFF. The CDR3, as DNA: TGCAGTGCAGGACAGGGGGCTCACACTGAAGCTTTCTTT.

This clonotype was counted many times. The CDR3 nucleotides are TGTGCCTGGGCCACCCAGGGGAACTATGGCTACACCTTC. As protein: CAWATQGNYGYTF. The chain employs TRBV30 and TRBJ1-2; perhaps TRBD1 as D (6 bases). The germline V gene encodes CDR1 GTSNPN and CDR2 SVGIG (reference sequence). This CDR3 region has 13 residues. The V gene lost 5 bases and the J gene lost 2 bases, with 12 bases spanning the gap.

At least ten counts were recorded for this clonotype. DNA for the CDR3: TGTGCCAGCAGTGAAGCGGGGGGAACAGATACGCAGTATTTT. Amino acid sequence: CASSEAGGTDTQYF. V is TRBV6-1 and J is TRBJ2-3; a weak D match, TRBD2 (6 bases). V dropped 0 bases and J dropped 3 bases, with 7 bases sitting between them. The germline CDR1 and CDR2 sequences are MNHNS and SASEGT. The CDR3 covers 14 residues.

This clonotype was detected ten times or more. The rearrangement uses TRBV5-1 and TRBJ2-1, with TRBD2 matching 15 bases. The V segment lost 4 bases and the J segment 7 bases; nucleotides outside the gene matches: 12. Germline V lookup: CDR1 SGHRS, CDR2 YFSETQ. The CDR3 is 18 amino acids. CDR3 nucleotides: TGCGCCAGCAGCCCCGGACTAGCGGGGGGGCTGATTGGGAATGAGCAGTTCTTC. Translation gives CASSPGLAGGLIGNEQFF.

There are many counts of this clonotype. This chain joins TRBV18 and TRBJ2-3, with 9 positions matching TRBD1. The CDR3 length is 15 residues. The germline gives CDR1 KGHSH, CDR2 LQKENI. Losses at the gene ends were 3 bases for V and 4 bases for J; bases not matched to a gene: 5. This chain's CDR3 is CASSPRDRAPDTQYF. The CDR3 region has the DNA TGTGCCAGCTCACCGCGGGACAGGGCCCCAGATACGCAGTATTTT.

The chain carries TRBV6-2 or TRBV6-3 and TRBJ1-6; no definite D call. Trimming left V 8 bases short and J 7 bases short, with 12 bases between. The length of the CDR3 is 13 residues. The germline V gene has CDR1 MNHEY and CDR2 SVGEGT. In nucleotides, the CDR3 is TGTGCCAGCCGGACTATTGGAAATTCACCCCTCCACTTT. This sequence encodes CASRTIGNSPLHF.

The chain recombines TRBV7-2 with TRBJ2-2, with D perhaps TRBD2 (6 bases). The V end lost 2 bases, the J end lost 4 bases, and 8 bases lay between the germline ends. Germline values: CDR1 SGHTA, CDR2 FQGNSA. CDR3 length: 14 residues. In DNA form, the CDR3 reads TGTGCCAGCAGCTTATCCGGGGGCACCGGGGAGCTGTTTTTT. The encoded protein is CASSLSGGTGELFF.

This clonotype was observed many times. The CDR3 spells CSARGRTNPNEQFF. The CDR3 DNA reads TGCAGTGCTAGAGGTAGGACAAATCCGAATGAGCAGTTCTTC. This chain connects TRBV20-1 to TRBJ2-1; maybe TRBD1 (5 bases). The germline V and J ends were trimmed by 1 base and 7 bases, with 14 bases remaining between them. The CDR3 runs to 14 residues. Germline-derived CDR1 and CDR2 are DFQATT and SNEGSKA (reference sequence).

This clonotype was detected many times. The chain carries TRBV10-3 and TRBJ2-3, with D unclear. Germline CDR1 reads ENHRY; CDR2 reads SYGVKD. The CDR3 runs to 15 residues. V was cut by 4 bases and J by 0 bases, with 11 bases left in between. CDR3 nucleotide sequence: TGTGCCATCAGTGTAGGGCAGGCAAGCACAGATACGCAGTATTTT. Translating gives CAISVGQASTDTQYF.

This clonotype was counted at least ten times. The rearrangement joins TRBV28 to TRBJ1-5; no clear D gene. Trimming pared 5 bases from V and 7 bases from J, leaving 21 bases between. Germline V gene sequence: CDR1 MDHEN, CDR2 SYDVKM. This CDR3 contains 16 residues. CDR3 in amino acids: CASSAPGFPGVQPQHF. DNA for the CDR3: TGTGCCAGCAGTGCCCCCGGGTTCCCTGGCGTCCAGCCCCAGCATTTT. The complete variable domain, with remaining parts taken from reference TRBV28 and TRBJ1-5, reads DVKVTQSSRYLVKRTGEKVFLECVQDMDHENMFWYRQDPGLGLRLIYFSYDVKMKEKGDIPEGYSVSREKKERFSLILESASTNQTSMYLCASSAPGFPGVQPQHFGDGTRLSIL.

The rearrangement links TRBV4-1 to TRBJ1-2; D gene unclear. Germline V lookup: CDR1 MGHRA, CDR2 YSYEKL. The CDR3 runs to 15 residues. V lost 0 bases to trimming and J lost 2 bases, with 10 bases between them. CDR3 in DNA: TGCGCCAGCAGCCAAGATAGAGCGGGGAACTATGGCTACACCTTC. It encodes CASSQDRAGNYGYTF.

This clonotype was counted at least ten times. The chain combines TRBV7-8 with TRBJ1-2; 8 bases map to TRBD1. V was clipped by 4 bases and J by 4 bases; unmatched bases: 8. CDR3 length: 15 residues. The germline CDR1 and CDR2 sequences are SGHVS and FQNEAQ. The CDR3 loop is CASSSQGAGGYGYTF. CDR3 nucleotide sequence: TGTGCCAGCAGCTCCCAGGGGGCGGGAGGCTATGGCTACACCTTC.

Ten or more counts support this clonotype. This rearrangement joins TRBV20-1 to TRBJ2-5; 9 nucleotides match TRBD2. The germline gives CDR1 DFQATT, CDR2 SNEGSKA (reference sequence). V lost 5 bases, J lost 4 bases, and 8 bases stayed unmatched. This CDR3 contains 14 residues. The CDR3 loop reads CSAPPRAGGETQYF. The CDR3 DNA sequence: TGCAGTGCTCCGCCGAGAGCGGGGGGAGAGACCCAGTACTTC.

This clonotype was seen ten or more times. This chain joins TRBV10-3 and TRBJ2-1, with a weak D call TRBD2 (5 bases). CDR3 length: 16 residues. The V gene lost 3 bases and the J gene lost 2 bases, with 14 bases spanning the gap. Germline CDR1 is ENHRY and CDR2 is SYGVKD. The CDR3 reads CAISDPWRVTYNEQFF. In nucleotides, the CDR3 is TGTGCCATCAGTGATCCCTGGCGGGTAACCTACAATGAGCAGTTCTTC.

Comments on this clonotype: A read error is possible here, since a much larger clone lies one base away. The chain has TRBV2 and TRBJ2-1; either TRBD1 or TRBD2 may supply D (6 bases each). The germline V gene has CDR1 SNHLY and CDR2 FYNNEI. V was shortened by 6 bases and J by 8 bases, with 17 bases between the two germline ends. This CDR3 is built from 14 residues. CDR3 region: CASRAGGPVDEQFF. CDR3 sequence (DNA): TGTGCCAGCAGGGCCGGGGGCCCAGTGGATGAGCAGTTCTTC. Full variable domain (outside the CDR3, taken from reference TRBV2 and TRBJ2-1): EPEVTQTPSHQVTQMGQEVILRCVPISNHLYFYWYRQILGQKVEFLVSFYNNEISEKSEIFDDQFSVERPDGSNFTLKIRSTKLEDSAMYFCASRAGGPVDEQFFGPGTRLTVL.

About this clonotype: This could be a read error, since a much larger clone is one nucleotide away. V gene TRBV5-1 combines with J gene TRBJ2-1, with 7 bases aligning to TRBD2. Near its end, the DNA agrees better with TRBJ2-7, so the J call may be wrong. The CDR3 loop spans 16 amino acids. Germline CDR1 is SGHRS and CDR2 is YFSETQ. The CDR3 here is CASSSSVAGIDNEQYF. CDR3 nucleotide sequence: TGCGCCAGCAGCTCGTCAGTAGCGGGTATCGACAATGAGCAGTACTTC.

This clonotype was found many times. This chain connects TRBV5-8 to TRBJ1-5; D is uncertain. Germline assignment: CDR1 SGHTS and CDR2 YDEGEE. The CDR3 length is 16 residues. Trimming cost V 0 bases and J 0 bases, with 10 bases left between them. This CDR3 is CASSLGAVGSNQPQHF. The DNA of the CDR3 is TGTGCCAGCAGCTTGGGGGCCGTGGGTAGCAATCAGCCCCAGCATTTT.

J is TRBJ2-5 and V is TRBV20-1; D possibly corresponds to TRBD1 (6 bases). Germline-derived CDR1 and CDR2 are DFQATT and SNEGSKA (reference sequence). This CDR3 has 12 residues. The V gene lost 5 bases and the J gene lost 3 bases, with 10 bases spanning the gap. Here the CDR3 reads CSADGQKETQYF. In DNA, the CDR3 is TGCAGTGCTGACGGACAGAAAGAGACCCAGTACTTC.

The rearrangement links TRBV2 to TRBJ1-1, with 8 bases fitting TRBD1. The CDR3 covers 12 residues. J gave up 12 bases and V 6 bases, and 9 bases lay outside the gene matches. Germline V gives CDR1 SNHLY, CDR2 FYNNEI. CDR3 residues: CASSEWDRKTFF. In DNA, the CDR3 is TGTGCCAGCAGCGAGTGGGACAGGAAGACTTTCTTT.

This clonotype was seen repeatedly, ten times or more. This chain joins TRBV6-1 and TRBJ2-1; TRBD2 agrees at 7 bases. This CDR3 contains 15 residues. The V gene end was trimmed by 4 bases and the J gene end by 5 bases; junction bases not matched to a gene: 8. Germline V gene sequence: CDR1 MNHNS, CDR2 SASEGT. The chain's CDR3 is CASSAGGGRHNEQFF. CDR3 bases: TGTGCCAGCAGTGCAGGCGGGGGAAGACACAATGAGCAGTTCTTC.

Ten or more counts support this clonotype. This sequence joins TRBV7-2 and TRBJ2-1; tentatively, D is TRBD1 or TRBD2 (5 bases each). CDR1 and CDR2 (germline): SGHTA, FQGNSA. Trimming removed 3 bases at V and 2 bases at J, with 8 bases between. The CDR3 consists of 14 residues. The DNA for the CDR3 is TGTGCCAGCAGCTTGAGGGGCGCCTACAATGAGCAGTTCTTC. It encodes CASSLRGAYNEQFF.

This clonotype was observed many times. The chain has TRBV9 and TRBJ2-1; 11 bases fit TRBD1. With 3 bases clipped from V and 0 bases from J, the junction kept 14 bases outside the gene matches. In germline, CDR1 is SGDLS, CDR2 YYNGEE. The CDR3 contains 20 residues. The CDR3 here is CASSGHRRTGGHSSYNEQFF. The CDR3 region has the DNA TGTGCCAGCAGCGGCCATAGGAGGACAGGGGGCCACAGCTCCTACAATGAGCAGTTCTTC.

This clonotype was counted between two and nine times. A much larger clone is a single base away; this may be a read error. The rearrangement joins TRBV6-1 to TRBJ2-1, with D possibly called TRBD1 or TRBD2 (5 bases each). With the DNA end fitting TRBJ2-7 better, the J assignment may be wrong. CDR3 length: 15 residues. Germline-derived CDR1 and CDR2 are MNHNS and SASEGT. The CDR3 region is CASSEVWGSYNEQYF. In DNA form, the CDR3 reads TGTGCCAGCAGTGAGGTGTGGGGGTCCTACAATGAGCAGTACTTC.

This clonotype was detected ten times or more. The chain uses TRBV29-1 and TRBJ1-2, with D possibly matching TRBD1 (5 bases). V lost 1 base to trimming and J lost 7 bases, with 13 bases between them. The CDR3 has 13 residues. Per the germline V gene, CDR1 is SQVTM and CDR2 is ANQGSEA. CDR3 sequence (DNA): TGCAGCGTTGAAGCTATTGTGGGGACTGGCTACACCTTC. This encodes CSVEAIVGTGYTF.

The sample holds many counts of this clonotype. The rearrangement joins TRBV25-1 to TRBJ1-2; perhaps TRBD1 as D (5 bases). With 6 bases removed from V and 4 bases from J, the gap between germline ends came to 12 bases. The CDR3 contains 13 residues. CDR1 MGHDK and CDR2 SYGVNS come from the germline V gene. Here the CDR3 reads CASRGGLSYGYTF. DNA of the CDR3: TGTGCCAGCAGGGGGGGTTTGAGCTATGGCTACACCTTC.

The chain joins TRBV28 to TRBJ1-4; no firm D call. CDR1 and CDR2 (germline): MDHEN, SYDVKM. V was shortened by 5 bases and J by 5 bases, with 15 bases between the two germline ends. The CDR3 spans 15 residues. The CDR3 is CASSLGFRENEKLFF. The CDR3 nucleotides are TGTGCCAGCAGTCTCGGCTTTCGAGAAAATGAAAAACTGTTTTTT.